This TCR beta chain was sequenced during a study of monozygotic twins with inflammatory bowel disease. TCRdb processed the 5' RACE reads again and assigns one entry to each CDR3 protein, with no DNA. The table lists 170,000 or so distinct CDR3 sequences. The germline gives CDR1 KGHDR, CDR2 SFDVKD. This CDR3 has 15 amino acids. The chain couples TRBV24-1 to TRBJ2-1; TCRdb names TRBD2, which stays unverified in the absence of DNA. Sequenced material: blood. This receptor was identified in a human donor with ulcerative colitis or Crohn's disease, or a healthy co-twin of an affected twin (not recorded which). CDR3 loop: CATSVTSGTYNEQFF.